This T cell receptor (beta chain) was obtained from a study of Graves' ophthalmopathy and Graves' hyperthyroidism (dated by TCRdb to the late 2010s). Background on the whole study: Peripheral blood samples were taken at the time of initial diagnosis, before any treatment was given. The study used signatures of the TCR beta repertoire to tell Graves' ophthalmopathy apart from Graves' hyperthyroidism and to predict which patients would progress to ophthalmopathy. In total, around 130 blood samples were TCR-sequenced: 40 to 45 ophthalmopathy, some 75 hyperthyroidism and approximately 17 hyperthyroidism-to-ophthalmopathy patients. To explore V-J signatures that distinguish ophthalmopathy from hyperthyroidism, a discovery set of about 99 patients was enrolled, made up of 43 with ophthalmopathy and under 65 with stable hyperthyroidism. An independent validation cohort comprised 18 hyperthyroidism patients and roughly 15 patients who later progressed from hyperthyroidism to ophthalmopathy. In roughly 6 hyperthyroidism patients, T-cell repertoires of thyroid tissue and blood were compared. Once sampling was done, hyperthyroidism patients were given methimazole at a starting dose of 30 mg daily, while ophthalmopathy patients were given high-dose intravenous methylprednisolone. The 90 to 100 discovery patients were randomly split 7:3 into training and test sets.

For repertoire sequencing, the TCR beta CDR3 regions were amplified from RNA transcripts. A first-round RT-PCR used HTBI primers with the Qiagen OneStep RT-PCR kit, followed by a second-round multiplex PCR, size selection and purification. The libraries underwent paired-end sequencing with 100 bp reads on an Illumina HiSeq2000. Per the original workflow: SOAPnuke was used to process the reads, throwing out any read that had adapters, had uncalled bases, had a mean Phred below 15, or lacked an exact constant-primer or identifier match. COPE v1.2.5 was used to merge the high-quality paired reads. Unique nucleotide sequences were defined as clonotypes and aligned to IMGT TRB V, D and J references using MiTCR v1.1. Only V-J combinations with frequency above 0.0001 were analysed, covering about 99% of repertoires. For each V-J combination, a TCR clonal expansion and chaos score was defined as F50 clonal expansion divided by the chaos observed in the TCRdist matrix. Welch's t-statistics and random forest were used to narrow the features down to around twelve V-J combinations, which were then fed into a naive Bayes classifier. Thyroid-blood repertoire similarity was quantified with the Morisita-Horn index. Clones were called with MiXCR by TCRdb after fastp trimmed the public reads at Q25, and only in-frame beta chains were retained. Rows with a matching CDR3 protein are joined into one entry that keeps the most common DNA and genes. TCRdb's processing, not the authors', yielded these V and J calls. The sample table holds fewer than 650,000 distinct CDR3 sequences, of which about 20% were seen once. The top ten clonotypes cover around 6.9% of the sample.

This clonotype was recorded once. Which antigen it targets is not known. Within one base of it there is no much larger clone, and no base qualities were kept. Single-read evidence is weak. Stable hyperthyroidism was defined as no progression to ophthalmopathy within 18 months of follow-up. Patients with hyperthyroidism were aged 18 to 65 years, had been newly diagnosed, and had a disease duration of less than 2 months. Anyone with other autoimmune diseases, uncontrolled infections, pregnancy or lactation was excluded from the study. Diagnosis was based on clinical symptoms, serum thyroxine, TRAb, thyroid ultrasound and orbital computed tomography. Ficoll-Paque density gradient centrifugation was used to isolate PBMCs from around 10 ml of fresh peripheral blood. Total RNA was extracted with Trizol reagent and quality-checked on an Agilent 2100 Bioanalyzer. For CDR1 and CDR2, the germline V gene (reference sequence) lists MNHEY and SMNVEV. The CDR3 numbers 14 residues from cysteine through phenylalanine. Of all the DNA, just the CDR3 is kept, 42 bases in frame from base 1. V is pared back by 4 bases and J by 3 bases, with 12 bases lying between the germline termini.

Broader findings and caveats from the paper: In cross-validation, the 13-signature model distinguished ophthalmopathy from stable hyperthyroidism with approximately 88% sensitivity and around 81% specificity, and in the test set the corresponding values were roughly 80% and 76%. In validation, the model predicted ophthalmopathy progression with more than 70% sensitivity and around 72% specificity; roughly 12 predicted patients were CT-confirmed with GO in a median of approximately 6.5 months. Most expanded thyroid clonotypes with frequency above 0.001 were also detected in blood, suggesting blood repertoires may reflect the thyroid immune response. Sample size was not predetermined statistically, and investigators were not blinded to group allocation.

The chain is assembled from TRBV27 and TRBJ1-2; the D gene lacks a confident call. Sequencing was done on a sample of peripheral blood. The sequence was obtained from a woman under 30 with stable Graves' hyperthyroidism. Some clones in this sample may be carry-over from other donors' samples. Donor details come from another sample of the same person, matched by shared clones. The CDR3 has the sequence CASSSLPVDYGYTF. The base sequence is TGTGCCAGCAGTTCCCTCCCTGTTGACTATGGCTACACCTTC.